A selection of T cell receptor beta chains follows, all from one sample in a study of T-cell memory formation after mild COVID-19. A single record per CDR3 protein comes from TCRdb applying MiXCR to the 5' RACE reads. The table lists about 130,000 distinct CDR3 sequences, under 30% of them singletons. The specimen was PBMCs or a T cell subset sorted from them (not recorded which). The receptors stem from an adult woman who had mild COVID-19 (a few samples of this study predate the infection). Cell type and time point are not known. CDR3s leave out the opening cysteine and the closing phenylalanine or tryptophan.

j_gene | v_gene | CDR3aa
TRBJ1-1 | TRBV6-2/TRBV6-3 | ASSFRGPLLNTEAF
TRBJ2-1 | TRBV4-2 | ASSQGLAGIENEQF
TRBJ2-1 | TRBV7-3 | ASSPTRTGGYNEQF
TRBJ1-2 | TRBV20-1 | SASDRGYGYT
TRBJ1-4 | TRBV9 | ASSANRENPNEKLF
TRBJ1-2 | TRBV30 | AWSVPVGREVEYGYT
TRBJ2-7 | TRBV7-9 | ASSPRDRSSYEQY
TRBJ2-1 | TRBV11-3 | ASLSTITADNEQF
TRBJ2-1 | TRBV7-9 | ASSLEGGLSYNEQF
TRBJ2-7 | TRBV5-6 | ASSPDRATYEQY
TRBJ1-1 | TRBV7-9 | ASSLVIETEAF
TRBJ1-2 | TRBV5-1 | ASSLDLRGNYGYT
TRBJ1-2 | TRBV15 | ATSRADHYGYT
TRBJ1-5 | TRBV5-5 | ASSLLRVGQPQH
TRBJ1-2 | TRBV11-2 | ASSLGGSNYGYT
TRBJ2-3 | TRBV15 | ATSRTSTDTQY
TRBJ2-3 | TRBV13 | ASSPLADTQY
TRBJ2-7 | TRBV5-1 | ASSLQRGYEQY
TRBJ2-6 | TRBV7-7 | ASSLLVGANVLT
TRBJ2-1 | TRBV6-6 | ASSYAEPSYNEQF
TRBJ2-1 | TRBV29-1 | SVEGTSGPSGEQF
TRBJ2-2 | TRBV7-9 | ASSLLSNTGELF
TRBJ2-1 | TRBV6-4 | ASSGGEMNEQF
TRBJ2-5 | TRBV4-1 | ASSHSPGLAGRETQY
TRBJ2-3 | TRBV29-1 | SVDPQSQGLTDTQY
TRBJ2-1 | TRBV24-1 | ATSATSGRMGQF
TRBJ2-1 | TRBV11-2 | ASSPLRVYNEQF
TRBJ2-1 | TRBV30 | AWRMWGGYNEQF
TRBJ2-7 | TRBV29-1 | SLTLGTGGDEQY
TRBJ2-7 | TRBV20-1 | STWGQGSSYEQY
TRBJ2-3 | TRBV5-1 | ASSLAGLTSGITDTQY
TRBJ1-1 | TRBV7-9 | ASESPNMNTEAF
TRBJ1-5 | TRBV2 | ASSESQGVQPQH
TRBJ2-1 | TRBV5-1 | ASSSNRVVGNEQF
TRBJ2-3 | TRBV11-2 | ASSGGTDTQY
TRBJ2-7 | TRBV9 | ASSEGQGSEQY
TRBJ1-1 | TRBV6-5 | ASSYSGPTGAPLPWNTEAF
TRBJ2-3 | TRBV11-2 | ASSTAGPPY
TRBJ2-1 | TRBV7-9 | ASSLGGTSGEQF
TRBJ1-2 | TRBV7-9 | ASSSTLSDRGSYGYT
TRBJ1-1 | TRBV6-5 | ASSYGGAGYTEAF
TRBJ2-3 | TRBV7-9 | ASSPPLLLAGTDTQY
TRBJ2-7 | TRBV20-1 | SAAPVGQPVYEQY
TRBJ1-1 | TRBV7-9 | ASSPHPGQVNTEAF
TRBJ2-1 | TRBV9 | ASSGGTSVQRSYNEQF
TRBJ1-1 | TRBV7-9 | ASSLPPAFSNTEAF
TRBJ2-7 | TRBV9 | ASGPGSEYEQY
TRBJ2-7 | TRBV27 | ASSPLTGYEQY
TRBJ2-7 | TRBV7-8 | ASSLLAGGLYRWY
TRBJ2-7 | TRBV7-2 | ASSFRNEQY
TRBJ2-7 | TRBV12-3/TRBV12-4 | ASSSSVLY
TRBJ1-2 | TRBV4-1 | ASSPLTGGRYGYT
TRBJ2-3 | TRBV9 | ASSVGDTLADTQY
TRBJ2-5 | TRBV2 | ASSNGLALMRETQY
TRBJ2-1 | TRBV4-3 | ASRQGTRIYNEQF